The clone carrying this TCR beta chain appeared once. These data are taken from a study of blood T cell repertoires in COVID-19. At the level of the study: The cDNA or gDNA used as material had been derived from T cells, B-cell-depleted T cells, or PBMCs.

Participants came from some 23 US areas, aged about 18 to 90 years. Under the authors' procedure: Amplified reference gene primers provided the basis for estimating nucleated cell counts. Profiled with immunoSEQ multiplex PCR; TCRdb holds only in-frame clones, not every one. The DNA was the basis for D and trimming; V, J and clone size are from that table. Of around 400,000 clones in the sample, roughly nine tenths were seen once. Sequenced input: PBMCs or T cells enriched from blood (not recorded which). This clonotype originated in a woman aged 25 to 39 who had recovered from COVID-19.

The DNA of the CDR3 is TGTGCCAGCAGCTTAGATAGCCAAGAGACCCAGTACTTC. Translating gives CASSLDSQETQYF. This chain joins TRBV11-1 and TRBJ2-5; D not resolved. CDR1 and CDR2 (germline): SGHAT, FQDESV (reference sequence). The CDR3 spans 13 residues. Trimming shortened V by 1 base and J by 1 base, and 4 bases separated the two germline ends.